Only one count was recorded for the clone carrying this T cell receptor (beta chain). The CDR3 extends over 14 amino acids. Per germline, CDR1 SGHNT and CDR2 YYREEE (reference sequence). The V segment lost 5 bases and the J segment 4 bases; nucleotides outside the gene matches: 6. Using immunoSEQ multiplex PCR, the repertoire was profiled, and TCRdb retains in-frame clones only, with some absent. The table has 300,000 to 400,000 clones, approximately 87% seen once. The sample comes from a study of blood T cell repertoires in COVID-19. The specimen was peripheral blood. The receptor was isolated from a woman aged 60-75 years with COVID-19, enrolled during active disease. This chain uses TRBV5-4 with TRBJ2-7; 10 bases agree with TRBD1. In nucleotides, the CDR3 is TGTGCCAGCAGAAAGCCGGGACAGGGGTACGAGCAGTACTTC. This codes for CASRKPGQGYEQYF. Using reference TRBV5-4 and TRBJ2-7 for the parts outside the CDR3, the full variable domain is ETGVTQSPTHLIKTRGQQVTLRCSSQSGHNTVSWYQQALGQGPQFIFQYYREEENGRGNFPPRFSGLQFPNYSSELNVNALELDDSALYLCASRKPGQGYEQYFGPGTRLTVT.